The 29 T cell receptor beta chains given below trace back to one sample, sequenced in a study of blood T cell repertoires in COVID-19. Profiled with immunoSEQ multiplex PCR; TCRdb holds only in-frame clones, not every one. This table holds a few hundred thousand clones, about nine tenths found once. Sequenced input: peripheral blood. The source of these receptors is a man aged 40-55 years who had recovered from COVID-19.

This rearrangement joins TRBV10-3 to TRBJ2-1, with TRBD2 matching 10 bases. The CDR3 length is 15 residues. V lost 5 bases and J lost 7; bases outside the gene matches: 8. CDR1 and CDR2 (germline): ENHRY, SYGVKD. The DNA for the CDR3 is TGTGCCATCAGTCTCCGGCGGACTAGCGGTAATGAGCAGTTCTTC. It encodes CAISLRRTSGNEQFF.

The chain links TRBV7-8 to TRBJ2-5, with 9 bases matching TRBD1. The CDR3 sequence is 16 residues long. J gave up 2 bases and V 1 base, and 5 bases lay outside the gene matches. CDR1 and CDR2 from the germline V gene are SGHVS and FQNEAQ. CDR3 sequence reads: CASSLGGQGRQETQYF. CDR3 sequence (DNA): TGTGCCAGCAGCTTAGGAGGACAGGGGAGGCAAGAGACCCAGTACTTC.

This clone was detected a few times. This chain joins TRBV2 and TRBJ1-4; D is undetermined. The CDR3 runs 14 residues. CDR1 is SNHLY and CDR2 is FYNNEI in the germline V gene. Trimming shortened V by 4 bases and J by 2 bases, and 8 bases separated the two germline ends. The DNA of the CDR3 is TGTGCCAGCAGTGGCCGGAGCACTAATGAAAAACTGTTTTTT. This gives the protein CASSGRSTNEKLFF.

The chain has TRBV7-7 and TRBJ2-5; D gene unclear. This CDR3 comprises 15 residues. Germline V gene sequence: CDR1 SSHAT, CDR2 FNYEAQ (reference sequence). The germline V and J ends were trimmed by 2 bases and 10 bases, with 20 bases remaining between them. The CDR3 sequence is CASSLKVRPPADQYF. The DNA for the CDR3 is TGTGCCAGCAGCTTAAAGGTTAGGCCCCCCGCGGACCAGTACTTC.

The rearrangement uses TRBV7-6 and TRBJ1-1; 12 nucleotides match TRBD1. Germline V gene sequence: CDR1 SGHVS, CDR2 FNYEAQ. The CDR3 runs 14 residues. V shed 5 bases, J shed 8 bases, and the junction held 6 bases outside the gene matches. CDR3 DNA sequence: TGTGCCAGCAGCCCGGGGGGACAGGGGGCGGAAGCTTTCTTT. This sequence encodes CASSPGGQGAEAFF.

This rearrangement joins TRBV19 to TRBJ2-1; D is unclear. CDR3 length equals 15 residues. Germline V CDR1 and CDR2: LNHDA, SQIVND (reference sequence). V gave up 0 bases and J gave up 4 bases, with 10 bases separating them. The CDR3 DNA is TGTGCCAGTAGTATAGATCCCGCGACATACAATGAGCAGTTCTTC. Translated, it gives CASSIDPATYNEQFF. Using reference TRBV19 and TRBJ2-1 for the parts outside the CDR3, the full variable domain is DGGITQSPKYLFRKEGQNVTLSCEQNLNHDAMYWYRQDPGQGLRLIYYSQIVNDFQKGDIAEGYSVSREKKESFPLTVTSAQKNPTAFYLCASSIDPATYNEQFFGPGTRLTVL.

The genes are TRBV18 and TRBJ1-3; D not resolved. Germline V CDR1 and CDR2: KGHSH, LQKENI. The CDR3 consists of 14 residues. Deletions cut 3 bases from V and 2 bases from J, with 8 bases between. For the CDR3, the DNA is TGTGCCAGCTCACCGGCCGGGGCTGGAAACACCATATATTTT. It yields the protein CASSPAGAGNTIYF.

J is TRBJ2-3 and V is TRBV7-8; a weak D match, TRBD2 (6 bases). The CDR3 has 14 amino acids. Germline CDR1 and CDR2: SGHVS and FQNEAQ. Trimming took 8 bases from V and 2 from J, leaving 14 bases between them. The CDR3 DNA reads TGTGCCAGCTGGCCGGGACTCCTCACAGATACGCAGTATTTT. Translating it yields CASWPGLLTDTQYF.

The chain has TRBV25-1 and TRBJ1-2; the D gene is possibly TRBD1 (5 bases). The CDR3 consists of 15 residues. V dropped 1 base and J dropped 8 bases, with 17 bases sitting between them. Germline CDR1 and CDR2: MGHDK and SYGVNS. The DNA of the CDR3 is TGTGCCAGCAGTGAATTTGGATACCGGCGGGGCGGCTACACCTTC. Its translation: CASSEFGYRRGGYTF.

V and J are TRBV19 and TRBJ2-2; possibly TRBD1 for D (6 bases). CDR1 and CDR2 from the germline V gene are LNHDA and SQIVND (reference sequence). The CDR3 sequence is 15 residues long. Trimming took 5 bases from V and 5 from J, leaving 15 bases between them. CDR3 loop: CASSLMMGATGELFF. The CDR3 DNA reads as TGTGCCAGTAGTTTGATGATGGGGGCAACCGGGGAGCTGTTTTTT.

The genes are TRBV7-8 and TRBJ1-5; TRBD1 might be the D (5 bases). Germline V gene sequence: CDR1 SGHVS, CDR2 FQNEAQ. The CDR3 has 16 amino acids. V lost 1 base and J 4 bases, leaving 14 bases between the germline ends. The CDR3 loop reads CASSLETVRINQPQHF. CDR3 sequence (DNA): TGTGCCAGCAGCTTAGAGACAGTGAGGATTAATCAGCCCCAGCATTTT.

The J gene is TRBJ1-5, the V gene TRBV19; D possibly corresponds to TRBD1 (6 bases). The germline V gene encodes CDR1 LNHDA and CDR2 SQIVND (reference sequence). The CDR3 extends over 13 amino acids. The V end lost 3 bases, the J end lost 6 bases, and 9 bases lay between the germline ends. The CDR3 is CASSIRGSQPQHF. The CDR3 coding sequence is TGTGCCAGTAGTATCAGGGGAAGTCAGCCCCAGCATTTT.

The table lists this clone with many counts. This chain links TRBV5-6 with TRBJ2-2, with 8 nucleotides matching TRBD1. The CDR3 contains 18 residues. Germline CDR1 SGHDT, CDR2 YYEEEE. V trimming: 0 bases; J trimming: 5 bases; junction bases outside the gene matches: 12. In DNA, the CDR3 is TGTGCCAGCAGCTTGGCCATTGGAACAGGGGGAAGTACCGGGGAGCTGTTTTTT. It specifies CASSLAIGTGGSTGELFF.

V usage is TRBV2 and J usage is TRBJ1-6, with 10 bases lining up with TRBD1. The CDR3 has 15 amino acids. Germline CDR1 is SNHLY and CDR2 is FYNNEI. V shed 6 bases, J shed 9 bases, and the junction held 8 bases outside the gene matches. CDR3 DNA sequence: TGTGCCAGCAGGGCCGGGACAGGGGTAGGTTCACCCCTCCACTTT. It is translated as CASRAGTGVGSPLHF.

The chain carries TRBV4-2 and TRBJ1-2, with a weak D call TRBD1 (6 bases). The CDR3 loop spans 15 amino acids. V lost 0 bases, J lost 1 base, and 9 bases lay in between. Germline V gives CDR1 LGHNA, CDR2 YNFKEQ. Here the CDR3 reads CASSQEGADNYGYTF. CDR3 coding DNA: TGTGCCAGCAGCCAAGAGGGGGCCGATAACTATGGCTACACCTTC.

This clone was seen a single time. This rearrangement joins TRBV18 to TRBJ1-1; tentative D call: TRBD1 (5 bases). Germline V CDR1 and CDR2: KGHSH, LQKENI. Trimming took 3 bases from V and 1 from J, leaving 15 bases between them. The CDR3 length is 16 residues. CDR3 in DNA: TGTGCCAGCTCACCTTTCACCTTCGGACAGAACACTGAAGCTTTCTTT. Translated: CASSPFTFGQNTEAFF.

The chain recombines TRBV9 with TRBJ2-2; TRBD2 aligns across 7 bases. Germline V gene data show CDR1 as SGDLS and CDR2 as YYNGEE. The CDR3 totals 16 residues. V lost 1 base and J lost 3; bases outside the gene matches: 6. The CDR3 loop is CASSVNPAGHTGELFF. The CDR3 DNA is TGTGCCAGCAGCGTAAATCCAGCGGGACACACCGGGGAGCTGTTTTTT.

The gene calls are TRBV29-1 and TRBJ2-5; TRBD2 agrees at 13 bases. The V segment lost 6 bases and the J segment 4 bases; nucleotides outside the gene matches: 17. The CDR3 is made up of 18 amino acids. Germline assignment: CDR1 SQVTM and CDR2 ANQGSEA. The DNA for the CDR3 is TGCAGCGTGAGGGGTCGGACTAGCGGGAGAAGTGTGGGAGAGACCCAGTACTTC. Protein sequence: CSVRGRTSGRSVGETQYF.

This chain joins TRBV11-2 and TRBJ1-1, with 8 nucleotides matching TRBD1. V gave up 0 bases and J gave up 7 bases; unmatched junction bases: 10. The CDR3 sequence is 16 residues long. Germline V gene sequence: CDR1 SGHAT, CDR2 FQNNGV. The DNA of the CDR3 is TGTGCCAGCAGCTTAGATGCGGCAGGGGGCAGGGGTGAAGCTTTCTTT. Protein sequence: CASSLDAAGGRGEAFF.

This chain uses TRBV9 with TRBJ2-1, with D possibly TRBD2 on 8 matching bases. Germline V lookup: CDR1 SGDLS, CDR2 YYNGEE. CDR3 size: 14 residues. V shed 4 bases and J shed 6 bases, with 14 bases lying between them. The CDR3 loop is CASSPTGTSNEQFF. The CDR3, as DNA: TGTGCCAGCAGCCCGACAGGGACTAGCAATGAGCAGTTCTTC.

The rearrangement joins TRBV27 to TRBJ2-7; D possibly corresponds to TRBD1 (6 bases). Trimming removed 2 bases at V and 3 bases at J, with 11 bases between. The V gene's germline CDR1 is MNHEY and CDR2 SMNVEV (reference sequence). The length of the CDR3 is 14 residues. The CDR3 loop is CASSLMTGGYEQYF. CDR3 DNA: TGTGCCAGCAGTTTAATGACAGGTGGCTACGAGCAGTACTTC.

The J gene is TRBJ2-7, the V gene TRBV19, with 12 bases fitting TRBD1. Trimming removed 10 bases from V and 7 bases from J; junction bases left unmatched: 14. The germline CDR1 and CDR2 sequences are LNHDA and SQIVND (reference sequence). The CDR3 is 15 amino acids. Written as DNA, the CDR3 is TGTGCCACCACCCAGCCGGGACAGGGGGCGAGGGAGCAGTACTTC. Amino acid sequence: CATTQPGQGAREQYF.

The chain couples TRBV28 to TRBJ1-2; 9 positions agree with TRBD1. This CDR3 is 15 amino acids long. V trimming: 1 base; J trimming: 4 bases; junction bases outside the gene matches: 4. Germline V CDR1 and CDR2: MDHEN, SYDVKM. In DNA form, the CDR3 reads TGTGCCAGCAGTTTATCCGGGACAGGGTCCTATGGCTACACCTTC. Its protein is CASSLSGTGSYGYTF.

This clone came up a few times. The V and J genes are TRBV11-2 and TRBJ1-2, with TRBD1 identical over 12 bases. Germline trimming cut 6 bases from V and 7 bases from J; bases unmatched to any gene: 12. Germline V gene data show CDR1 as SGHAT and CDR2 as FQNNGV. The CDR3 is 16 residues long. CDR3 region: CASRPGAGTGGFGYTF. CDR3 DNA: TGTGCCAGCAGACCAGGCGCCGGGACAGGGGGCTTTGGCTACACCTTC.

The rearrangement uses TRBV7-9 and TRBJ2-5; 9 nucleotides align to TRBD2. Trimming at V came to 2 bases and at J to 2 bases, leaving 3 bases not matched to a gene. The germline V gene encodes CDR1 SEHNR and CDR2 FQNEAQ (reference sequence). CDR3 length equals 15 residues. The CDR3 DNA is TGTGCCAGCAGCTTACCTAGCGGGATACAAGAGACCCAGTACTTC. Translation gives CASSLPSGIQETQYF.

The genes are TRBV3-1 (or the pseudogene TRBV3-2) and TRBJ1-4, with TRBD1 as a possible D gene (6 bases). Germline loops: CDR1 LGHDT, CDR2 YNNKEL (reference sequence). The CDR3 spans 14 residues. V was clipped by 5 bases and J by 5 bases, with 12 bases between them. This CDR3 is CASSAQGWNEKLFF. Written as DNA, the CDR3 is TGTGCCAGCAGCGCACAGGGTTGGAATGAAAAACTGTTTTTT.

The chain is built from TRBV6-6 and TRBJ2-7; no clear D gene. Germline V gene data show CDR1 as MNHNY and CDR2 as SVGAGI (reference sequence). The CDR3 consists of 12 residues. Deletions cut 0 bases from V and 5 bases from J, with 5 bases between. CDR3 DNA sequence: TGTGCCAGCAGTTACTCGAGCAACGAGCAGTACTTC. This translates into CASSYSSNEQYF.

The chain employs TRBV12-5 and TRBJ2-1, with D possibly matching TRBD1 (6 bases). This CDR3 has 15 amino acids. The germline gives CDR1 LGHNT, CDR2 FRNRAP. V shed 1 base and J shed 4 bases, with 11 bases lying between them. The CDR3 DNA follows: TGTGCTAGTGGTTTGGCCCGGACAGCATACAATGAGCAGTTCTTC. It translates to CASGLARTAYNEQFF. The complete variable domain, with remaining parts taken from reference TRBV12-5 and TRBJ2-1, reads DARVTQTPRHKVTEMGQEVTMRCQPILGHNTVFWYRQTMMQGLELLAYFRNRAPLDDSGMPKDRFSAEMPDATLATLKIQPSEPRDSAVYFCASGLARTAYNEQFFGPGTRLTVL.

V is TRBV9 and J is TRBJ2-2; the D is unclear. Germline V gives CDR1 SGDLS, CDR2 YYNGEE. V lost 6 bases to trimming and J lost 3 bases, with 6 bases between them. CDR3 size: 12 residues. The CDR3 DNA sequence: TGTGCCAGCACCCGGGACACCGGGGAGCTGTTTTTT. Translated: CASTRDTGELFF.